Following are 11 T cell receptor beta chains from one sample sequenced in a study of Ad26.COV2.S vaccination and SARS-CoV-2 variants. This table comes from immunoSEQ multiplex PCR, and its TCRdb copy is limited to in-frame clones, with some not included. The sample shows approximately 480,000 clones, around 90% of them seen only once. Treatment indicated: 15 to 20 received Ad26.COV2.S at low or high dose, single or two shots; 5 received placebo; per-sample allocation not given. Each sample was drawn 63 days after the first injection (of vaccine or placebo). The source was peripheral blood, collected in a trial of Ad26.COV2.S vaccine versus placebo. The receptors come from a person aged 18-60 years who received the Ad26.COV2.S COVID-19 vaccine or a placebo.

This chain links TRBV4-2 with TRBJ2-7, with TRBD2 matching over 8 bases. The trim removed 2 bases at V and 3 bases at J, leaving 6 bases unmatched. Germline V CDR1 and CDR2: LGHNA, YNFKEQ. This CDR3 has 15 residues. The CDR3 sequence is CASSQSAGVIYEQYF. Written as DNA, the CDR3 is TGTGCCAGCAGCCAATCAGCGGGAGTTATCTACGAGCAGTACTTC.

The chain couples TRBV21-1 to TRBJ2-7; the DNA was not used to check the table's D call, TRBD1. TRBV21-1 has pseudogene status. This CDR3 comprises 15 residues. CDR3 DNA: TGTGCCAGCAGCAGGGGGCGACAGCCCGACCACGAGCAGTACTTC. It specifies CASSRGRQPDHEQYF.

The chain recombines TRBV19 with TRBJ1-4; 10 positions agree with TRBD1. CDR3 length equals 14 residues. Losses at the gene ends were 6 bases for V and 12 bases for J; bases not matched to a gene: 10. Germline values: CDR1 LNHDA, CDR2 SQIVND (reference sequence). CDR3 region: CASSTTGGHWELFF. The CDR3, as DNA: TGTGCCAGTAGCACGACAGGGGGCCACTGGGAACTGTTTTTT.

V and J are TRBV11-2 and TRBJ2-3, with 12 bases fitting TRBD2. The V and J ends lost 4 bases and 5 bases, in that order; junction bases with no gene match: 7. The CDR3 is made up of 16 amino acids. Germline V gene sequence: CDR1 SGHAT, CDR2 FQNNGV. CDR3 amino acids: CASSSETSGSLDTQYF. The CDR3 nucleotides read TGTGCCAGCAGCTCAGAGACTAGCGGGAGTCTAGATACGCAGTATTTT.

The chain uses TRBV11-2 and TRBJ2-1, with no clear D. Germline-derived CDR1 and CDR2 are SGHAT and FQNNGV. V lost 2 bases to trimming and J lost 2 bases, with 10 bases between them. The CDR3 is 15 amino acids. CDR3 sequence reads: CASSLTESAYNEQFF. The DNA of the CDR3 is TGTGCCAGCAGCTTAACGGAATCCGCCTACAATGAGCAGTTCTTC.

In its sample, this clone was seen once. The V call is TRBV24-1, the J call TRBJ2-3, with TRBD2 identical over 7 bases. The CDR3 loop spans 18 amino acids. Germline V CDR1 and CDR2: KGHDR, SFDVKD. The ends lost 3 bases at V and 1 base at J; junction bases unmatched: 12. As DNA, the CDR3 is TGTGCCACCAGTGATCCCGGGAGGTCCGCGGGGGGCACAGATACGCAGTATTTT. Its protein is CATSDPGRSAGGTDTQYF.

J is TRBJ2-7 and V is TRBV7-9, with D tentatively TRBD1 (6 bases). Between the trimmed V and J ends, which lost 3 bases and 3 bases, there was a span of 15 bases. From germline, CDR1 is SEHNR and CDR2 FQNEAQ (reference sequence). This CDR3 is 15 amino acids long. CDR3 bases: TGTGCCAGCAGCTTTCGCTTAGGGGACAACTACGAGCAGTACTTC. Translation: CASSFRLGDNYEQYF.

The V call is TRBV30, the J call TRBJ2-2; D call uncertain. The CDR3 spans 14 residues. Germline CDR1 is GTSNPN and CDR2 is SVGIG (reference sequence). Trimming removed 0 bases at V and 2 bases at J, with 7 bases between. The CDR3: CAWSVNRNTGELFF. The CDR3 DNA reads TGTGCCTGGAGTGTAAACAGAAACACCGGGGAGCTGTTTTTT.

V and J are TRBV7-9 and TRBJ1-1; D not resolved. The V gene's germline CDR1 is SEHNR and CDR2 FQNEAQ (reference sequence). Trimming stripped 3 bases from V and 4 bases from J, with 9 bases between. The CDR3 totals 13 residues. CDR3: CASSFPLATEAFF. The DNA of the CDR3 is TGTGCCAGCAGCTTTCCTTTGGCCACTGAAGCTTTCTTT.

The chain couples TRBV15 to TRBJ2-2, with 7 bases identical to TRBD2. This CDR3 is 16 amino acids long. V dropped 5 bases and J dropped 3; count of bases not matched to a gene: 9. Per germline, CDR1 LNHNV and CDR2 YYDKDF (reference sequence). The CDR3 region is CATSGEVAGDTGELFF. As DNA, the CDR3 is TGTGCCACCAGCGGGGAGGTTGCGGGGGACACCGGGGAGCTGTTTTTT.

The chain uses TRBV19 and TRBJ2-1; TRBD1 agrees at 7 bases. This CDR3 is built from 15 residues. Germline lookup yields CDR1 LNHDA and CDR2 SQIVND (reference sequence). V shed 6 bases, J shed 0 bases, and the junction held 5 bases outside the gene matches. The CDR3: CASRGQPSSYNEQFF. CDR3 DNA: TGTGCCAGTAGGGGACAGCCGAGCTCCTACAATGAGCAGTTCTTC.